Listed here are 27 T cell receptor beta chains from one sample, sequenced in a study of T cell responses to AZD1222 COVID-19 vaccine (dated by TCRdb to about 2021). The method was the immunoSEQ multiplex PCR assay. The table was pulled from immuneACCESS by TCRdb, which kept in-frame rearrangements only. Such tables lose some clones; where checked, under half of the loss comes from unresolved V genes, and the rest has no known cause. For this sample there are over 15,000 clones; around 83% appear just once. Of the sample, 11% to 15% falls within the top ten clones. According to the study, the label for this sample's time point signals: about 28 days (+/-7) after the second vaccine dose. Sequencing was performed on peripheral blood, taken 28 days after the second AZD1222 dose. These receptors were collected from an adult who received the AZD1222 COVID-19 vaccine.

This clone occurred once. The chain carries TRBV18 and TRBJ2-5; D remains unclear. CDR3 length equals 12 residues. The V gene's germline CDR1 is KGHSH and CDR2 LQKENI. V lost 0 bases, J lost 1 base, and 0 bases lay in between. For the CDR3, the DNA is TGTGCCAGCTCACCACCCCAAGAGACCCAGTACTTC. Its translation: CASSPPQETQYF.

This clone has a handful of counts. The rearrangement uses TRBV7-2 and TRBJ2-1; D may be TRBD2 (7 bases). CDR3 size: 16 residues. The germline V gene has CDR1 SGHTA and CDR2 FQGNSA. V lost 5 bases and J lost 8, with 22 bases in between. The CDR3 reads CASSKGGTPQRDEQFF. CDR3 in DNA: TGTGCCAGCAGCAAGGGGGGGACACCCCAGCGGGATGAGCAGTTCTTC. Together with reference TRBV7-2 and TRBJ2-1, the CDR3 gives the full variable domain: GAGVSQSPSNKVTEKGKDVELRCDPISGHTALYWYRQSLGQGLEFLIYFQGNSAPDKSGLPSDRFSAERTGGSVSTLTIQRTQQEDSAVYLCASSKGGTPQRDEQFFGPGTRLTVL.

This chain joins TRBV27 and TRBJ2-3; TRBD1 matches at 9 bases. Germline assignment: CDR1 MNHEY and CDR2 SMNVEV (reference sequence). With V trimmed by 6 bases and J by 4 bases, 8 bases remained unmatched. This CDR3 comprises 15 residues. The CDR3 region has the DNA TGTGCCAGCAGGGAACAGGGGGCGGGGGCAGATACGCAGTATTTT. Translation: CASREQGAGADTQYF.

CDR3 DNA sequence: TGTGCCAGCAGTTTATCAAGGATGGGGGCCTACGAGCAGTACTTC. The encoded protein is CASSLSRMGAYEQYF. The rearrangement joins TRBV27 to TRBJ2-7; perhaps D is TRBD1 or TRBD2 (5 bases each). This CDR3 region has 15 residues. The ends were cut back, 0 bases at V and 2 bases at J, with 11 bases in the middle. The germline gives CDR1 MNHEY, CDR2 SMNVEV (reference sequence).

This clone appeared a single time. The chain carries TRBV5-1 and TRBJ1-1, with D hard to call. Per the germline V gene, CDR1 is SGHRS and CDR2 is YFSETQ. CDR3 size: 16 residues. V lost 0 bases to trimming and J lost 0 bases, with 12 bases between them. In DNA, the CDR3 is TGCGCCAGCAGCTTGGCCAGGACGGGAATGAACACTGAAGCTTTCTTT. Translated: CASSLARTGMNTEAFF.

The chain is built from TRBV4-1 and TRBJ2-7; D unresolved. Germline CDR1 MGHRA, CDR2 YSYEKL. This CDR3 has 14 residues. V was cut by 3 bases and J by 3 bases, with 12 bases left in between. This chain's CDR3 is CASSQDRTDYEQYF. CDR3 DNA sequence: TGCGCCAGCAGCCAGGACCGCACGGACTACGAGCAGTACTTC.

In DNA form, the CDR3 reads TGCACCAGCAGCCAAGATCGCTGGAGGGGGCATAGCACAGATACGCAGTATTTT. This translates into CTSSQDRWRGHSTDTQYF. This chain connects TRBV1 to TRBJ2-3; no check of the table's D call, TRBD1, against the DNA was made. TRBV1 is a documented pseudogene. There are 18 residues in the CDR3.

The CDR3, as DNA: TGTGCCAGCAGCGTAGCAGTGGGGGACACAGATACGCAGTATTTT. It is translated as CASSVAVGDTDTQYF. The rearrangement joins TRBV9 to TRBJ2-3; D might be TRBD1 or TRBD2, each matching 5 bases. V gave up 0 bases and J gave up 2 bases, with 10 bases separating them. Germline assignment: CDR1 SGDLS and CDR2 YYNGEE. The CDR3 sequence is 15 residues long.

The gene calls are TRBV4-2 and TRBJ2-2, with 8 nucleotides matching TRBD2. Losses at the gene ends were 4 bases for V and 4 bases for J; bases not matched to a gene: 5. CDR3 size: 15 residues. Per germline, CDR1 LGHNA and CDR2 YNFKEQ. CDR3: CASSPQRGTTGELFF. The DNA of the CDR3 is TGTGCCAGCAGCCCTCAGCGGGGGACCACCGGGGAGCTGTTTTTT.

A few counts support this clone. This chain links TRBV7-7 with TRBJ2-3; 7 bases are shared with TRBD2. The V and J ends lost 5 bases and 2 bases, in that order; junction bases with no gene match: 10. CDR3 length: 16 amino acids. CDR1 and CDR2 (germline): SSHAT, FNYEAQ (reference sequence). CDR3 in amino acids: CASSPALGRVTDTQYF. The CDR3 coding sequence is TGTGCCAGCAGCCCAGCACTAGGGAGGGTCACAGATACGCAGTATTTT. Variable domain in full (rest from reference TRBV7-7 and TRBJ2-3): GAGVSQSPRYKVTKRGQDVTLRCDPISSHATLYWYQQALGQGPEFLTYFNYEAQPDKSGLPSDRFSAERPEGSISTLTIQRTEQRDSAMYRCASSPALGRVTDTQYFGPGTRLTVL.

The chain carries TRBV6-5 and TRBJ2-7; possible D gene TRBD2, 6 bases. The CDR3 sequence is 16 residues long. V dropped 2 bases and J dropped 0 bases, with 14 bases sitting between them. Germline lookup yields CDR1 MNHEY and CDR2 SVGAGI. The CDR3 reads CASSYPATGSSYEQYF. The CDR3 coding sequence is TGTGCCAGCAGTTACCCTGCGACCGGGAGCTCCTACGAGCAGTACTTC.

The J gene is TRBJ2-2, the V gene TRBV4-1, with a tentative D call TRBD2 (7 bases). Germline CDR1 MGHRA, CDR2 YSYEKL. The CDR3 length is 15 residues. Between the trimmed V and J ends, which lost 3 bases and 8 bases, there was a span of 16 bases. CDR3 sequence (DNA): TGCGCCAGCAGCCAGGAAAGGGGGGGCACTGGGGAGCTGTTTTTT. This codes for CASSQERGGTGELFF.

This clone was seen a handful of times. The rearrangement joins TRBV5-4 to TRBJ2-7; weak D call: TRBD2 (6 bases). CDR1 and CDR2 from the germline V gene are SGHNT and YYREEE (reference sequence). The CDR3 spans 15 residues. V lost 1 base to trimming and J lost 0 bases, with 11 bases between them. This CDR3 is CASSLFSGSSYEQYF. CDR3 sequence (DNA): TGTGCCAGCAGCTTGTTTAGCGGAAGCTCCTACGAGCAGTACTTC.

The CDR3 coding sequence is TGTGCCAGCAGCCGTGAATTATGGGAGGTTTACAGTGATGAAAAACTGTTTTTT. Protein product: CASSRELWEVYSDEKLFF. The chain carries TRBV11-2 and TRBJ1-4; unclear D gene. From germline, CDR1 is SGHAT and CDR2 FQNNGV. V shed 5 bases and J shed 6 bases, with 25 bases lying between them. The CDR3 spans 18 residues.

This chain connects TRBV2 to TRBJ2-7; TRBD1 matches at 9 bases. The germline gives CDR1 SNHLY, CDR2 FYNNEI. The CDR3 spans 14 residues. The V segment lost 8 bases and the J segment 7 bases; nucleotides outside the gene matches: 12. The CDR3 DNA sequence: TGTGCCAGCGCCCTAACACAGGGGGCGAGGGAGCAGTACTTC. Protein sequence: CASALTQGAREQYF.

The gene calls are TRBV10-3 and TRBJ2-7; D not resolved. Trimming removed 0 bases from V and 4 bases from J, with 4 bases in between. Germline V gives CDR1 ENHRY, CDR2 SYGVKD. This CDR3 spans 12 amino acids. Here the CDR3 reads CAISESGYEQYF. DNA for the CDR3: TGTGCCATCAGTGAGTCGGGGTACGAGCAGTACTTC.

The chain combines TRBV12-3 or TRBV12-4 with TRBJ1-2, with 7 bases that match TRBD1. The V segment lost 4 bases and the J segment 6 bases; nucleotides outside the gene matches: 5. The CDR3 sequence is 13 residues long. The CDR3 region is CASSSQGVDGYTF. In nucleotides, the CDR3 is TGTGCCAGCAGTTCCCAGGGGGTGGATGGCTACACCTTC.

The chain links TRBV2 to TRBJ2-5, with D perhaps matching TRBD1 or TRBD2 (5 bases each). Germline loops: CDR1 SNHLY, CDR2 FYNNEI. The CDR3 length is 13 residues. V lost 6 bases and J lost 5, with 13 bases in between. The CDR3 is CASRKWDGETQYF. The DNA for the CDR3 is TGTGCCAGCAGGAAGTGGGACGGGGAGACCCAGTACTTC.

This clone was picked up one time. The chain carries TRBV6-5 and TRBJ1-2; D not resolved. In germline, CDR1 is MNHEY, CDR2 SVGAGI. The CDR3 is made up of 14 amino acids. V dropped 6 bases and J dropped 2 bases, with 13 bases sitting between them. CDR3 amino acids: CASSPSRPNYGYTF. Here the CDR3 DNA reads TGTGCCAGCAGCCCGTCGAGGCCCAACTATGGCTACACCTTC.

The V call is TRBV7-9, the J call TRBJ2-7; D possibly uses TRBD1 or TRBD2 (6 bases each). The CDR3 totals 13 residues. V was shortened by 6 bases and J by 4 bases, with 13 bases between the two germline ends. Germline assignment: CDR1 SEHNR and CDR2 FQNEAQ (reference sequence). Here the CDR3 DNA reads TGTGCCAGCAGTTCAACAGGGAGGTACGAGCAGTACTTC. Translating gives CASSSTGRYEQYF.

The CDR3 reads CASSPYTDTQYF. In DNA, the CDR3 is TGTGCCAGCAGCCCCTACACAGATACGCAGTATTTT. The V call is TRBV7-2, the J call TRBJ2-3; D is unclear. Per germline, CDR1 SGHTA and CDR2 FQGNSA. Trimming cost V 5 bases and J 2 bases, with 5 bases left between them. The CDR3 is 12 residues long.

The chain joins TRBV2 to TRBJ2-7; the match to TRBD2 covers 12 bases. Germline loops: CDR1 SNHLY, CDR2 FYNNEI. This CDR3 is 18 amino acids long. After removal of 2 bases from V and 2 bases from J, the junction contained 10 bases not matched to a gene. The CDR3 region is CASSETSGGPNGTYEQYF. Here the CDR3 DNA reads TGTGCCAGCAGTGAAACTAGCGGGGGGCCTAATGGGACCTACGAGCAGTACTTC.

The chain recombines TRBV9 with TRBJ1-5; tentative D call: TRBD1 (5 bases). Per germline, CDR1 SGDLS and CDR2 YYNGEE. Trimming stripped 7 bases from V and 4 bases from J, with 9 bases between. The CDR3 length is 12 residues. CDR3 coding DNA: TGTGCCAGCGGGGGAGGTAATCAGCCCCAGCATTTT. It codes for CASGGGNQPQHF.

The rearrangement uses TRBV9 and TRBJ2-3, with 8 bases aligning to TRBD2. Germline CDR1 SGDLS, CDR2 YYNGEE. The CDR3 consists of 16 residues. The V gene end was trimmed by 0 bases and the J gene end by 1 base; junction bases not matched to a gene: 4. CDR3 residues: CASSVGNSGGTDTQYF. CDR3 DNA sequence: TGTGCCAGCAGCGTAGGTAATAGCGGGGGCACAGATACGCAGTATTTT. The variable domain in full, completed from reference TRBV9 and TRBJ2-3, reads DSGVTQTPKHLITATGQRVTLRCSPRSGDLSVYWYQQSLDQGLQFLIQYYNGEERAKGNILERFSAQQFPDLHSELNLSSLELGDSALYFCASSVGNSGGTDTQYFGPGTRLTVL.

The rearrangement joins TRBV5-1 to TRBJ2-7; 13 positions agree with TRBD2. Trimming removed 4 bases from V and 5 bases from J; junction bases left unmatched: 15. Germline CDR1 SGHRS, CDR2 YFSETQ. The CDR3 runs 18 residues. For the CDR3, the DNA is TGCGCCAGCAGCGCCCCGACTAGCGGGGGGTCCCTCCCCAACGAGCAGTACTTC. Protein: CASSAPTSGGSLPNEQYF.

The chain carries TRBV15 and TRBJ2-3; TRBD2 agrees at 14 bases. J lost 1 base, V lost 0 bases, and 6 bases had no gene match. CDR3 length equals 19 residues. Per germline, CDR1 LNHNV and CDR2 YYDKDF (reference sequence). Written as DNA, the CDR3 is TGTGCCACCAGCAGAGATAATTTGGGACTAGCGGGGGGCACAGATACGCAGTATTTT. Amino acid sequence: CATSRDNLGLAGGTDTQYF.

This clone was counted a single time. V is TRBV7-6 and J is TRBJ2-1; 11 bases agree with TRBD2. Losses at the gene ends were 3 bases for V and 0 bases for J; bases not matched to a gene: 7. The length of the CDR3 is 18 residues. Looked up from germline, CDR1 is SGHVS and CDR2 is FNYEAQ. CDR3 protein: CASSLELAGASSYNEQFF. The CDR3 nucleotides are TGTGCCAGCAGCTTGGAACTAGCGGGGGCTTCCTCCTACAATGAGCAGTTCTTC.